Presented here are 31 T cell receptor beta chains from one specimen sequenced in a study of shared clonotypes between healthy human individuals. The protocol was immunoSEQ multiplex PCR, while the TCRdb copy is restricted to in-frame clones and leaves out a portion. The table shows millions of clones, with approximately 93% occurring only once. Sequenced material: naive CD4+ T cells from PBMCs. As to subset: CD45RA+ positively selected. These TCRs come from a man between 18 and 29 years old in good health. Some clones in this sample may be carry-over from other donors' samples.

The chain couples TRBV30 to TRBJ1-4; D ambiguous. In germline, CDR1 is GTSNPN, CDR2 SVGIG (reference sequence). With 0 bases removed from V and 8 bases from J, the gap between germline ends came to 16 bases. This CDR3 is built from 15 residues. The chain's CDR3 is CAWSVMGRPWEKLFF. The DNA of the CDR3 is TGTGCCTGGAGTGTAATGGGCCGGCCCTGGGAAAAACTGTTTTTT.

The V gene is TRBV6-6, the J gene TRBJ2-1; no clear D gene. Germline V gives CDR1 MNHNY, CDR2 SVGAGI (reference sequence). V was clipped by 6 bases and J by 0 bases, with 15 bases between them. CDR3 length: 16 amino acids. The CDR3 coding sequence is TGTGCCAGCAGACACATCCTTGAGAGCTCCTACAATGAGCAGTTCTTC. This sequence encodes CASRHILESSYNEQFF.

The gene calls are TRBV6-5 and TRBJ2-5; 12 bases align to TRBD2. Germline trimming cut 5 bases from V and 4 bases from J; bases unmatched to any gene: 2. Germline V gene data show CDR1 as MNHEY and CDR2 as SVGAGI. This CDR3 is 14 amino acids long. The CDR3 region has the DNA TGTGCCAGCAGTCCTAGCGGGAGGGGAGAGACCCAGTACTTC. This codes for CASSPSGRGETQYF.

In its sample, this clone was seen once. The chain employs TRBV6-6 and TRBJ2-2; 8 nucleotides line up with TRBD1. Germline V gene sequence: CDR1 MNHNY, CDR2 SVGAGI (reference sequence). This CDR3 has 16 amino acids. The V and J ends lost 0 bases and 6 bases, in that order; junction bases with no gene match: 6. The CDR3 nucleotides are TGTGCCAGCAGTTACTCCCTCGGACAGGGCGCCGGGGAGCTGTTTTTT. Translation gives CASSYSLGQGAGELFF.

The genes are TRBV30 and TRBJ2-1; D gene uncertain. The CDR3 is 12 residues long. V lost 0 bases to trimming and J lost 6 bases, with 6 bases between them. The germline gives CDR1 GTSNPN, CDR2 SVGIG (reference sequence). The CDR3 DNA sequence: TGTGCCTGGAGTGTAAGGATCAATGAGCAGTTCTTC. This translates into CAWSVRINEQFF.

The genes are TRBV28 and TRBJ1-3; perhaps TRBD1 as D (5 bases). Trimming shortened V by 5 bases and J by 7 bases, and 15 bases separated the two germline ends. The CDR3 loop spans 14 amino acids. The V gene's germline CDR1 is MDHEN and CDR2 SYDVKM. Here the CDR3 reads CASSLGGGANTIYF. The CDR3 DNA sequence: TGTGCCAGCAGTCTTGGGGGTGGAGCTAACACCATATATTTT.

This chain joins TRBV2 and TRBJ2-3, with 9 bases matching TRBD1. Germline loops: CDR1 SNHLY, CDR2 FYNNEI. The CDR3 sequence is 12 residues long. V lost 9 bases and J lost 6; bases outside the gene matches: 4. The CDR3, as DNA: TGTGCCAGTGGGACAGGGACGGATACGCAGTATTTT. It is translated as CASGTGTDTQYF.

To note about this clone: Other DNA sequences of this sample code for an identical CDR3. The chain links TRBV28 to TRBJ2-3, with D uncertain. This CDR3 contains 11 residues. Trimming took 3 bases from V and 6 from J, leaving 4 bases between them. Looked up from germline, CDR1 is MDHEN and CDR2 is SYDVKM. CDR3 nucleotide sequence: TGTGCCAGCAGTTTGGAGGATACGCAGTATTTT. It codes for CASSLEDTQYF.

The chain uses TRBV5-6 and TRBJ2-5; no definite D call. The germline V gene has CDR1 SGHDT and CDR2 YYEEEE. V shed 0 bases and J shed 0 bases, with 12 bases lying between them. This CDR3 has 16 residues. The CDR3 DNA sequence: TGTGCCAGCAGCTTGGAAGAGATGGGGTACCAAGAGACCCAGTACTTC. Its translation is CASSLEEMGYQETQYF.

V gene TRBV5-5 combines with J gene TRBJ1-2, with 8 positions matching TRBD1. CDR3 length: 14 residues. Germline CDR1 SGHKS, CDR2 YYEKEE (reference sequence). Trimming cost V 2 bases and J 7 bases; bases outside gene matches: 7. The CDR3 is CASSFIPGQAGYTF. The CDR3 nucleotides read TGTGCCAGCAGCTTTATCCCGGGACAGGCTGGCTACACCTTC.

The chain employs TRBV9 and TRBJ2-5; 9 positions match TRBD1. Trimming at V came to 3 bases and at J to 5 bases, leaving 8 bases not matched to a gene. The CDR3 totals 15 residues. Germline assignment: CDR1 SGDLS and CDR2 YYNGEE. This CDR3 reads CASSEGTGPWETQYF. CDR3 DNA sequence: TGTGCCAGCAGCGAGGGGACAGGGCCATGGGAGACCCAGTACTTC.

The genes are TRBV5-6 and TRBJ2-3; D is perhaps TRBD2 (6 bases). Germline CDR1 reads SGHDT; CDR2 reads YYEEEE. The CDR3 loop spans 15 amino acids. Trimming removed 2 bases at V and 0 bases at J, with 10 bases between. The CDR3 loop is CASSFAGTSTDTQYF. The CDR3 DNA follows: TGTGCCAGCAGCTTCGCGGGGACTAGCACAGATACGCAGTATTTT.

The chain recombines TRBV4-2 with TRBJ2-7; TRBD1 matches at 9 bases. Germline values: CDR1 LGHNA, CDR2 YNFKEQ. With 3 bases clipped from V and 0 bases from J, the junction kept 12 bases outside the gene matches. CDR3 length: 18 residues. The CDR3 region is CASSHSGGQGLSSYEQYF. The CDR3 nucleotides read TGTGCCAGCAGCCATTCGGGGGGACAGGGTTTAAGCTCCTACGAGCAGTACTTC.

V is TRBV2 and J is TRBJ2-6, with D maybe TRBD1 (6 bases). Per germline, CDR1 SNHLY and CDR2 FYNNEI. The V and J ends lost 4 bases and 0 bases respectively, with 16 bases between them. CDR3 length: 18 residues. Written as DNA, the CDR3 is TGTGCCAGCAGTGTTGAGTCCAGGGGAAACTCTGGGGCCAACGTCCTGACTTTC. This codes for CASSVESRGNSGANVLTF.

This clone has just one count. The chain recombines TRBV27 with TRBJ2-2, with 13 bases matching TRBD2. The V and J ends lost 8 bases and 5 bases, in that order; junction bases with no gene match: 8. The CDR3 runs 16 residues. Germline loops: CDR1 MNHEY, CDR2 SMNVEV (reference sequence). The DNA for the CDR3 is TGTGCCAGCGGCAAACTAGCGGGAGGGCATACCGGGGAGCTGTTTTTT. Translation: CASGKLAGGHTGELFF.

As regards this clone: This sample also contains other DNA sequences that code for the same CDR3. The chain uses TRBV6-1 and TRBJ1-3; D ambiguous. The CDR3 is 15 residues long. Germline-derived CDR1 and CDR2 are MNHNS and SASEGT. Trimming shortened V by 4 bases and J by 1 base, and 11 bases separated the two germline ends. DNA of the CDR3: TGTGCCAGCAGTGTCGACACATCTTCTGGAAACACCATATATTTT. Translated, it gives CASSVDTSSGNTIYF.

The CDR3 spells CASSVGQGERYGYTF. For the CDR3, the DNA is TGTGCCAGCAGCGTCGGACAGGGGGAAAGGTATGGCTACACCTTC. This chain connects TRBV28 to TRBJ1-2, with TRBD1 identical over 10 bases. The V gene's germline CDR1 is MDHEN and CDR2 SYDVKM. The CDR3 totals 15 residues. The trim removed 6 bases at V and 5 bases at J, leaving 9 bases unmatched.

This chain links TRBV7-2 with TRBJ1-2; unclear D gene. CDR1 is SGHTA and CDR2 is FQGNSA in the germline V gene. V was shortened by 4 bases and J by 0 bases, with 9 bases between the two germline ends. The CDR3 extends over 14 amino acids. CDR3: CASSSDGPNYGYTF. As DNA, the CDR3 is TGTGCCAGCAGCTCCGATGGTCCTAACTATGGCTACACCTTC. The full variable domain, rest sourced from reference TRBV7-2 and TRBJ1-2, is GAGVSQSPSNKVTEKGKDVELRCDPISGHTALYWYRQSLGQGLEFLIYFQGNSAPDKSGLPSDRFSAERTGGSVSTLTIQRTQQEDSAVYLCASSSDGPNYGYTFGSGTRLTVV.

As to this clone: The same CDR3 can be traced to other DNA sequences in this sample. The chain joins TRBV4-1 to TRBJ1-5, with D tentatively TRBD1 (6 bases). V was cut by 0 bases and J by 7 bases, with 13 bases left in between. The CDR3 sequence is 15 residues long. Per the germline V gene, CDR1 is MGHRA and CDR2 is YSYEKL. CDR3 DNA sequence: TGCGCCAGCAGCCAAGATAGAGGCAGGGGACAGCCCCAGCATTTT. It codes for CASSQDRGRGQPQHF.

V gene TRBV12-5 combines with J gene TRBJ2-3; 12 nucleotides line up with TRBD2. The CDR3 totals 16 residues. Germline loops: CDR1 LGHNT, CDR2 FRNRAP. The V and J ends lost 5 bases and 0 bases, in that order; junction bases with no gene match: 3. The CDR3 DNA reads TGTGCTAGTGGTCTGGGACTAGCGGGCAGCACAGATACGCAGTATTTT. Protein: CASGLGLAGSTDTQYF.

This rearrangement joins TRBV7-3 to TRBJ2-6, with TRBD1 as a possible D gene (6 bases). Germline lookup yields CDR1 SGHTA and CDR2 FQGTGA. The CDR3 runs to 17 residues. Between the trimmed V and J ends, which lost 5 bases and 0 bases, there was a span of 14 bases. As DNA, the CDR3 is TGTGCCAGCAGCCCTCGGACAGCAGACTCTGGGGCCAACGTCCTGACTTTC. Translating gives CASSPRTADSGANVLTF.

V usage is TRBV10-3 and J usage is TRBJ2-6; D is undetermined. The CDR3 has 14 residues. The V gene lost 2 bases and the J gene lost 2 bases, with 4 bases spanning the gap. Germline V gives CDR1 ENHRY, CDR2 SYGVKD. Written as DNA, the CDR3 is TGTGCCATCAGTGAGCCACCTGGGGCCAACGTCCTGACTTTC. It encodes CAISEPPGANVLTF.

As to this clone: The same CDR3 arises from other DNA sequences in this sample as well. The chain has TRBV28 and TRBJ1-2, with D uncertain. The CDR3 runs 13 residues. Trimming took 2 bases from V and 1 from J, leaving 5 bases between them. The germline gives CDR1 MDHEN, CDR2 SYDVKM. Here the CDR3 DNA reads TGTGCCAGCAGTTTAGTGGGTAACTATGGCTACACCTTC. Translation gives CASSLVGNYGYTF.

The chain carries TRBV27 and TRBJ2-7; D may be TRBD2 (7 bases). V was cut by 8 bases and J by 0 bases, with 14 bases left in between. The germline V gene has CDR1 MNHEY and CDR2 SMNVEV (reference sequence). The CDR3 is made up of 14 amino acids. CDR3 sequence: CASRRGGSSYEQYF. The CDR3 DNA reads as TGTGCCAGCCGAAGGGGGGGTAGCTCCTACGAGCAGTACTTC.

This clone was observed once. The chain employs TRBV28 and TRBJ2-1; tentatively, D is TRBD1 (6 bases). This CDR3 region has 13 residues. V was cut by 6 bases and J by 4 bases, with 10 bases left in between. The germline V gene has CDR1 MDHEN and CDR2 SYDVKM. CDR3 protein: CASRKDSYNEQFF. Here the CDR3 DNA reads TGTGCCAGCAGGAAGGACAGTTACAATGAGCAGTTCTTC.

The chain combines TRBV19 with TRBJ2-3, with D tentatively TRBD1 (5 bases). Deletions cut 7 bases from V and 6 bases from J, with 17 bases between. The CDR3 runs to 14 residues. The germline gives CDR1 LNHDA, CDR2 SQIVND (reference sequence). The CDR3 spells CASKKGGAWDTQYF. The CDR3, as DNA: TGTGCCAGTAAGAAAGGTGGGGCTTGGGATACGCAGTATTTT.

The rearrangement joins TRBV29-1 to TRBJ2-7; 7 bases map to TRBD2. Germline CDR1 is SQVTM and CDR2 is ANQGSEA. This CDR3 comprises 15 residues. V lost 0 bases to trimming and J lost 3 bases; unmatched junction nucleotides: 8. CDR3 protein: CSVEDWASGGYEQYF. As DNA, the CDR3 is TGCAGCGTTGAAGACTGGGCCTCGGGAGGCTACGAGCAGTACTTC.

V is TRBV10-3 and J is TRBJ2-2; tentative D call: TRBD2 (6 bases). CDR1 and CDR2 (germline): ENHRY, SYGVKD. V was shortened by 10 bases and J by 1 base, with 13 bases between the two germline ends. The CDR3 runs 14 residues. The CDR3 sequence: CATGGSRNTGELFF. The CDR3 DNA reads as TGTGCCACCGGAGGGTCCCGGAACACCGGGGAGCTGTTTTTT.

The chain combines TRBV29-1 with TRBJ2-3, with a possible D match to TRBD1 (5 bases). V gave up 4 bases and J gave up 0 bases, with 11 bases separating them. Germline-derived CDR1 and CDR2 are SQVTM and ANQGSEA. This CDR3 spans 14 amino acids. The CDR3 region is CSVAGQGSTDTQYF. The CDR3 DNA reads as TGCAGCGTTGCAGGGCAGGGTAGCACAGATACGCAGTATTTT.

This chain uses TRBV2 with TRBJ2-1; D unresolved. The CDR3 extends over 12 amino acids. CDR1 and CDR2 (germline): SNHLY, FYNNEI. V shed 7 bases and J shed 10 bases, with 14 bases lying between them. The CDR3 DNA is TGTGCCAGCAACCCGGACGAGGCAGAGCAGTTCTTC. Its protein product is CASNPDEAEQFF.

This clone was picked up a small number of times. This rearrangement joins TRBV10-3 to TRBJ1-1, with D unclear. This CDR3 spans 15 amino acids. Trimming cost V 4 bases and J 3 bases, with 15 bases left between them. Germline loops: CDR1 ENHRY, CDR2 SYGVKD. CDR3 in amino acids: CAISASTGHDTEAFF. Here the CDR3 DNA reads TGTGCCATCAGTGCGTCGACGGGCCATGACACTGAAGCTTTCTTT.